These 8 T cell receptor beta chains came from one sample sequenced in a study of T cells in lung cancer brain metastases. This table comes from immunoSEQ multiplex PCR, and its TCRdb copy is limited to in-frame clones, with some not included. Counted here are approximately 6,600 clones, roughly 90% occurring once; the ten biggest clones make up 4.5% to 5%. Sequenced: tumor tissue from the primary lung tumor. The receptors were sampled from a man between 50 and 59 years old with non-small cell lung cancer.

The chain combines TRBV5-4 with TRBJ2-7; 10 bases agree with TRBD1. This CDR3 contains 14 residues. Germline CDR1 SGHNT, CDR2 YYREEE (reference sequence). V gave up 3 bases and J gave up 1 base; unmatched junction bases: 1. CDR3 DNA: TGTGCCAGCAGCTCGGGACAGGGGTCCTACGAGCAGTACTTC. This translates into CASSSGQGSYEQYF.

A word on this clone: Other DNA sequences within the sample encode an identical CDR3. The V call is TRBV7-9, the J call TRBJ1-4; D remains unclear. Germline CDR1 SEHNR, CDR2 FQNEAQ (reference sequence). Trimming cost V 3 bases and J 8 bases, with 4 bases left between them. This CDR3 comprises 11 residues. The CDR3 DNA sequence: TGTGCCAGCAGCTTCGACGAAAAACTGTTTTTT. It encodes CASSFDEKLFF.

The chain couples TRBV1 to TRBJ1-1. TRBV1 is a pseudogene. CDR3 length equals 14 residues. CDR3 in DNA: TGCACCAGCAGCCAAGACAGGAGGAACACTGAAGCTTTCTTT. Its protein product is CTSSQDRRNTEAFF.

The chain carries TRBV5-4 and TRBJ2-3; D is possibly TRBD2 (5 bases). The germline CDR1 and CDR2 sequences are SGHNT and YYREEE (reference sequence). Trimming took off 2 bases at V and 0 bases at J, with 10 bases between the two ends. This CDR3 is built from 15 residues. The CDR3 nucleotides read TGTGCCAGCAGCTTCCGGGGAGCTAGCACAGATACGCAGTATTTT. Translation: CASSFRGASTDTQYF.

This chain uses TRBV7-2 with TRBJ1-1, with D unresolved. The CDR3 loop spans 14 amino acids. Germline V lookup: CDR1 SGHTA, CDR2 FQGNSA. The germline V and J ends were trimmed by 5 bases and 4 bases, with 14 bases remaining between them. The CDR3 region has the DNA TGTGCCAGCAGCCAACGATCTGGAAGCACTGAAGCTTTCTTT. Protein sequence: CASSQRSGSTEAFF. Based on the CDR3 plus reference TRBV7-2 and TRBJ1-1, the full variable domain is GAGVSQSPSNKVTEKGKDVELRCDPISGHTALYWYRQSLGQGLEFLIYFQGNSAPDKSGLPSDRFSAERTGGSVSTLTIQRTQQEDSAVYLCASSQRSGSTEAFFGQGTRLTVV.

This clone was seen only once. This chain connects TRBV9 to TRBJ1-1; TRBD1 agrees at 9 bases. The V and J ends lost 1 base and 5 bases, in that order; junction bases with no gene match: 3. Germline V gene lookup returns CDR1 SGDLS and CDR2 YYNGEE. The CDR3 is 14 amino acids. DNA of the CDR3: TGTGCCAGCAGCGTAACAGGGGGCAGGACTGAAGCTTTCTTT. Translation: CASSVTGGRTEAFF.

This clone has just a few counts. The V call is TRBV25-1, the J call TRBJ2-7, with a weak D call TRBD2 (6 bases). Germline assignment: CDR1 MGHDK and CDR2 SYGVNS. The CDR3 spans 12 residues. The V end lost 7 bases, the J end lost 1 base, and 8 bases lay between the germline ends. The CDR3 sequence: CASMDYSYEQYF. CDR3 sequence (DNA): TGTGCCAGCATGGACTATTCCTACGAGCAGTACTTC.

The chain is built from TRBV6-4 and TRBJ2-1, with 7 bases matching TRBD2. From germline, CDR1 is MRHNA and CDR2 SNTAGT. This CDR3 is 11 amino acids long. The V gene end was trimmed by 8 bases and the J gene end by 11 bases; junction bases not matched to a gene: 6. The CDR3 reads CASSAGTKQFF. The CDR3 DNA reads as TGTGCCAGCTCCGCAGGGACTAAGCAGTTCTTC.